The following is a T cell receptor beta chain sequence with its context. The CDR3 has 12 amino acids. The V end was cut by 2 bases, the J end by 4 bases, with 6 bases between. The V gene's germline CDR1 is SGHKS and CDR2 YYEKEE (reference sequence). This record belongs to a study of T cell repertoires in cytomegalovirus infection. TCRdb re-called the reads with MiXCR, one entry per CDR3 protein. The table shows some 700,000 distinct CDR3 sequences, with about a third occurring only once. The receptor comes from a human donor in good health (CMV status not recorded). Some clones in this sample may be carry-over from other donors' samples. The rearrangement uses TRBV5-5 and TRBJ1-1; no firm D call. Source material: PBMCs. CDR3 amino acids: CASSFHRTEAFF. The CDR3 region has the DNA TGTGCCAGCAGCTTTCACCGCACTGAAGCTTTCTTT.